Listed below are T cell receptor beta chains from one sample, sequenced in a study of T-cell memory formation after mild COVID-19. TCRdb used MiXCR to reprocess the 5' RACE reads, holding one entry per CDR3 protein. In the table there are 340,000 or so distinct CDR3 sequences, under 15% of which are singletons. Material for sequencing was PBMCs or a T cell subset sorted from them (not recorded which). All receptors derive from a young man who had mild COVID-19 (a few samples of this study predate the infection). Cell type and time point are not known. Each CDR3 is given with its conserved first and last residue. Fields, in order: CDR3 length, V gene, D gene, J gene, clone size, CDR3 protein, CDR3 DNA. D genes are given only for firm matches. Where a row states a size, it is once, few, many or the class of an expanded clone; other rows omit it.

>14|TRBV12-3/TRBV12-4|.|TRBJ1-1|few
CASSSSHGSTEAFF
TGTGCCAGCAGTTCTAGTCACGGGAGCACTGAAGCTTTCTTT
>14|TRBV20-1|TRBD1|TRBJ1-4|.
CSAMLGQGNEKLFF
TGCAGTGCTATGCTGGGACAGGGGAATGAAAAACTGTTTTTT
>14|TRBV3-1|TRBD1|TRBJ2-7|few
CASSQRQGYYEQYF
TGTGCCAGCAGCCAGAGACAGGGCTACTACGAGCAGTACTTC
>15|TRBV6-1|.|TRBJ1-5|few
CASSLTGTFNQPQHF
TGTGCCAGCAGTCTCACAGGGACATTCAATCAGCCCCAGCATTTT
>16|TRBV4-3|.|TRBJ1-4|.
CASSQDVRKDSEKLFF
TGCGCCAGCAGCCAAGATGTACGGAAGGATAGTGAAAAACTGTTTTTT
>14|TRBV10-3|.|TRBJ2-1|few
CAIRGRVSYNEQFF
TGTGCCATCAGGGGCCGCGTCTCCTACAATGAGCAGTTCTTC
>15|TRBV10-3|TRBD2|TRBJ2-7|few
CAISESKGTRYEQYF
TGTGCCATCAGTGAGTCGAAAGGGACTAGATACGAGCAGTACTTC
>17|TRBV18|TRBD2|TRBJ2-5|few
CASSPTSGGTLQETQYF
TGTGCCAGCTCACCGACTAGCGGGGGTACCTTACAAGAGACCCAGTACTTC
>13|TRBV12-3/TRBV12-4|.|TRBJ2-3|few
CASKKEVADTQYF
TGTGCCAGCAAAAAGGAGGTGGCAGATACGCAGTATTTT
>13|TRBV20-1|.|TRBJ2-7|many
CSAARDIYYEQYF
TGCAGTGCTGCGAGGGACATCTACTACGAGCAGTACTTC
>12|TRBV28|.|TRBJ2-3|many
CASSSNRDTQYF
TGTGCCAGCAGTTCGAATAGAGATACGCAGTATTTT
>16|TRBV7-2|TRBD2|TRBJ2-5|few
CASSLAGRGGRETQYF
TGTGCCAGCAGCTTAGCGGGGCGGGGGGGCCGCGAGACCCAGTACTTC
>16|TRBV5-5|.|TRBJ2-3|few
CASSHIRGVGTDTQYF
TGTGCCAGCAGCCATATTAGGGGGGTGGGTACAGATACGCAGTATTTT
>15|TRBV28|.|TRBJ1-2|few
CASSTPDRSNYGYTF
TGTGCCAGCAGTACTCCTGACAGGTCTAACTATGGCTACACCTTC